This T cell receptor beta chain was sequenced during a study of blood T cell repertoires in COVID-19. The CDR3 totals 15 residues. V lost 3 bases, J lost 3 bases, and 2 bases stayed unmatched. Germline CDR1 and CDR2: MRHNA and SNTAGT. As processed by the authors: Reference gene primer amplification in the assay estimated nucleated cell counts. The data were produced by immunoSEQ multiplex PCR, yet TCRdb's version contains in-frame clones alone and is incomplete. V, J and clone size derive from that table, while D and trimming were established from the DNA sequence. This sample has 150,000 to 200,000 clones, with 86% found just once.

Sequences were obtained from peripheral blood. This chain connects TRBV6-4 to TRBJ2-3; 11 nucleotides align to TRBD2. The sequence was collected from a man between 18 and 35 years old with acute or convalescent COVID-19. CDR3 residues: CASSERTSGTDTQYF. The CDR3 DNA sequence: TGTGCCAGCAGTGAAAGGACTAGCGGGACAGATACGCAGTATTTT.